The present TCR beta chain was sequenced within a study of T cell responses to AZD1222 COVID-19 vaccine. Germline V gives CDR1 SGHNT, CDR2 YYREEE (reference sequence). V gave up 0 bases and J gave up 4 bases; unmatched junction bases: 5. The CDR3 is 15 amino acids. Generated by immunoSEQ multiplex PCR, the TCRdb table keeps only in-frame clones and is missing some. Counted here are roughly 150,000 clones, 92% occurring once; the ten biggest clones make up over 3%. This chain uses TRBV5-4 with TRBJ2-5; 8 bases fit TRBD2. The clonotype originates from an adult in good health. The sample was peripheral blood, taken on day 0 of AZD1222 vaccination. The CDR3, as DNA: TGTGCCAGCAGCTTGGAACTAGCGGCTCGAGAGACCCAGTACTTC. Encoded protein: CASSLELAARETQYF. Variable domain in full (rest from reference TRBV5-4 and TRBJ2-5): ETGVTQSPTHLIKTRGQQVTLRCSSQSGHNTVSWYQQALGQGPQFIFQYYREEENGRGNFPPRFSGLQFPNYSSELNVNALELDDSALYLCASSLELAARETQYFGPGTRLLVL.